This TCR beta chain was observed in a study of T cell repertoires in cytomegalovirus infection. For the study at large: Indications of both CMV infection and matching HLA type were provided by public TCR beta signatures.

About this clonotype itself: What it recognizes is unknown.

Germline V CDR1 and CDR2: DFQATT, SNEGSKA (reference sequence). Trimming removed 4 bases from V and 4 bases from J, with 14 bases in between. The CDR3 extends over 14 amino acids. TCRdb reprocessed the reads with MiXCR, giving one entry per CDR3 protein. Among about 700,000 distinct CDR3 sequences listed, roughly 33% were seen once. Sample: cultured PBMCs, taken from culture after CMV antigen stimulation. The chain joins TRBV20-1 to TRBJ1-5; possible D gene TRBD1, 5 bases. The sequence was obtained from a human donor in good health (CMV status not recorded). Some clones in this sample may be carry-over from other donors' samples. The CDR3 here is CSATTGRWNQPQHF. The CDR3, as DNA: TGCAGTGCTACTACAGGTCGGTGGAATCAGCCCCAGCATTTT.